These T cell receptor beta chains were read from a single sample in a study of T cells in Graves' hyperthyroidism and ophthalmopathy. TCRdb re-called the multiplex PCR reads with MiXCR, one entry per CDR3 protein. The data show under 300,000 distinct CDR3 sequences, with less than 15% seen just once and 7% to 8.5% held by the top ten. Sequencing input: blood. All receptors derive from a woman in her twenties or thirties with Graves' hyperthyroidism that later progressed to Graves' ophthalmopathy. The CDR3 runs from the conserved cysteine through the conserved F or W. D genes are given only for firm matches. Clone size is not always given. Where it is, it says once, few, many or a class for expanded clones.

TRBV18	15	TRBD1	TRBJ1-5	many	TGTGCCAGCTCACCCCGGACAGGTGATAATCAGCCCCAGCATTTT	CASSPRTGDNQPQHF
TRBV2	14	TRBD2	TRBJ2-2	few	TGTGCCAGCAAAGGGACTACGGGGGTCGGGGAGCTGTTTTTT	CASKGTTGVGELFF
TRBV18	13	-	TRBJ2-7	many	TGTGCCAGCTCACCTATGGGTGATAACGAGCAGTACTTC	CASSPMGDNEQYF
TRBV5-1	16	TRBD2	TRBJ2-1	many	TGCGCCAGCAGCCCGGGGACTAGCGGGACGAGGAATGAGCAGTTCTTC	CASSPGTSGTRNEQFF
TRBV9	16	TRBD1	TRBJ2-5	-	TGTGCCAGCAGCCGACTAGGGCAGGGGGCAGGAGAGACCCAGTACTTC	CASSRLGQGAGETQYF
TRBV7-8	17	TRBD1	TRBJ2-7	few	TGTGCCAGCAGCCCAAATCCGGACGGGACAGTTCCTTACGAGCAGTACTTC	CASSPNPDGTVPYEQYF
TRBV3-1	14	-	TRBJ1-2	many	TGTGCCAGCAGCCAGGCGGGGACCAACTATGGCTACACCTTC	CASSQAGTNYGYTF
TRBV19	13	-	TRBJ2-1	few	TGTGCCAGTAGTGGAGGCTTCTACAATGAGCAGTTCTTC	CASSGGFYNEQFF
TRBV27	11	-	TRBJ2-7	few	TGTGCCAGCAGGGGGATCGGCGAGCAGTACTTC	CASRGIGEQYF
TRBV7-9	13	-	TRBJ2-7	many	TGTGCCAGCAGCTTACACGGAACCTACGAGCAGTACTTC	CASSLHGTYEQYF
TRBV24-1	17	TRBD2	TRBJ2-2	-	TGTGCCACCAGTGATGATGGACTAGCGGAGAACGCCGGGGAGCTGTTTTTT	CATSDDGLAENAGELFF
TRBV5-1	13	-	TRBJ2-7	many	TGCGCCAGCAGCTTGGATTGGGGGAGTGAGCAGTACTTC	CASSLDWGSEQYF
TRBV20-1	17	TRBD2	TRBJ2-2	-	TGCAGTGCTAGAGATGAGGGTGGGCTAGCGGGCCCCGGGGAGCTGTTTTTT	CSARDEGGLAGPGELFF
TRBV19	15	TRBD1	TRBJ2-2	few	TGTGCCAGTAGTCCGACGGACAGGGACCCCGGGGAGCTGTTTTTT	CASSPTDRDPGELFF
TRBV5-6	13	TRBD2	TRBJ2-1	-	TGTGCCAGCAGCTTGGGGGGGGGGTCTGAGCAGTTCTTC	CASSLGGGSEQFF
TRBV29-1	15	TRBD1	TRBJ2-2	once	TGCAGCGCCGATACCGGGACAGGGGGGACCGGGGAGCTGTTTTTT	CSADTGTGGTGELFF
TRBV29-1	13	TRBD2	TRBJ2-7	-	TGCAGCGCCGGACTAGGAGGCATCGACGAGCAGTACTTC	CSAGLGGIDEQYF
TRBV7-2	15	-	TRBJ1-1	-	TGTGGCAGCAGTTTAAAGTTGACGGGCTACACTGAAGCTTTCTTT	CGSSLKLTGYTEAFF
TRBV4-2	12	-	TRBJ1-2	many	TGTGCCAGCAGCCAAGGGACCTATGGCTACACCTTC	CASSQGTYGYTF
TRBV12-3/TRBV12-4	15	TRBD2	TRBJ2-2	many	TGTGCCAGCAGTCCTAGCGGGACTGCCACCGGGGAGCTGTTTTTT	CASSPSGTATGELFF
TRBV11-3	14	-	TRBJ2-2	many	TGTGCCAGCAGCTTAGGGGGGACTCTCGGGGAGCTGTTTTTT	CASSLGGTLGELFF
TRBV2	14	-	TRBJ1-3	many	TGTGCCAGCAGGAAGGAGATCTCTGGAAACACCATATATTTT	CASRKEISGNTIYF
TRBV19	14	-	TRBJ2-7	few	TGTGCCAGTACTAGGAGCCTTGGGGGCTACGAGCAGTACTTC	CASTRSLGGYEQYF
TRBV28	16	TRBD1	TRBJ1-5	-	TGTGCCAGCACCTCGCGCCGGACAGGGTTTAATCAGCCCCAGCATTTT	CASTSRRTGFNQPQHF
TRBV29-1	14	-	TRBJ2-1	-	TGCAGCGTTGTAGGAATCAGCTCCTACAATGAGCAGTTCTTC	CSVVGISSYNEQFF
TRBV2	14	-	TRBJ2-7	many	TGTGCCAGCAGTGCGGGACCCAACTCCTACGAGCAGTACTTC	CASSAGPNSYEQYF
TRBV11-2	16	-	TRBJ2-2	many	TGTGCCAGCAGCTCCAGATGGGGGGTGAACACCGGGGAGCTGTTTTTT	CASSSRWGVNTGELFF
TRBV6-1	13	-	TRBJ1-3	many	TGTGCCAGCAGGGTTGGCCTGGTAAACACCATATATTTT	CASRVGLVNTIYF
TRBV12-3/TRBV12-4	15	TRBD1	TRBJ1-1	many	TGTGCCAGCAGTACTACAGGGGGCAGTAGGACTGAAGCTTTCTTT	CASSTTGGSRTEAFF
TRBV2	15	-	TRBJ1-2	many	TGTGCCAGCAGTGTCAGGGCCCAACCAAACTATGGCTACACCTTC	CASSVRAQPNYGYTF
TRBV6-6	13	-	TRBJ2-7	many	TGTGCCAGCAGTTACTCGAGTAGGGCCGAGCAGTACTTC	CASSYSSRAEQYF
TRBV27	15	-	TRBJ2-3	many	TGTGCCAGCCTAATTGCAGGGCCTAGCACAGATACGCAGTATTTT	CASLIAGPSTDTQYF
TRBV6-1	14	-	TRBJ2-5	few	TGTGCCAGCAGCTTAGGAGAGCGGCAAGAGACCCAGTACTTC	CASSLGERQETQYF
TRBV3-1	13	-	TRBJ1-4	many	TGTGCCAGCAGCCAAACAGGGCTTGAAAAACTGTTTTTT	CASSQTGLEKLFF
TRBV3-1	12	-	TRBJ2-3	many	TGTGCCAGCAGCCGGGGAGCAGATACGCAGTATTTT	CASSRGADTQYF
TRBV2	13	-	TRBJ1-1	many	TGTGCCAGCCGTGGGCAGTTGAACACTGAAGCTTTCTTT	CASRGQLNTEAFF
TRBV4-1	15	-	TRBJ2-4	many	TGCGCCAGCAGCCAAGGCCTCCTAGCCAAAAACATTCAGTACTTC	CASSQGLLAKNIQYF
TRBV24-1	16	-	TRBJ2-1	many	TGTGCCACCAGTGACCCAGGACGGGGCTCCTACAATGAGCAGTTCTTC	CATSDPGRGSYNEQFF
TRBV12-3/TRBV12-4	10	-	TRBJ2-1	many	TGTGCCAGCAGTTCGGGGGAGCAGTTCTTC	CASSSGEQFF
TRBV28	15	-	TRBJ2-4	many	TGTGCCAGCAGTTTACCCTCCGGGGGCAAAAACATTCAGTACTTC	CASSLPSGGKNIQYF
TRBV7-3	13	-	TRBJ2-5	many	TGTGCCAGCAGCCGGGGAGTAACGGAGACCCAGTACTTC	CASSRGVTETQYF
TRBV4-1	16	TRBD1	TRBJ1-3	few	TGCGCCAGCAGCCAAAGGTACCCACAGGGGGTCAACACCATATATTTT	CASSQRYPQGVNTIYF
TRBV7-2	18	TRBD2	TRBJ2-6	many	TGTGCCAGCAGCCCGAGACTAGCGGGGTTCTCTGGGGCCAACGTCCTGACTTTC	CASSPRLAGFSGANVLTF
TRBV7-2	14	-	TRBJ2-7	many	TGTGCCAGCAGCTTAGTTGTGAAGGCCTACGAGCAGTACTTC	CASSLVVKAYEQYF
TRBV9	15	-	TRBJ2-5	-	TGTGCCAGCAGCGCCCACGGACAGTTCCAAGAGACCCAGTACTTC	CASSAHGQFQETQYF
TRBV9	21	TRBD2	TRBJ2-2	-	TGTGCCAGCAGCTCACCTAGCGGGAGGGTACCTAGGCTCGGAGACACCGGGGAGCTGTTTTTT	CASSSPSGRVPRLGDTGELFF
TRBV5-1	15	TRBD1	TRBJ2-7	-	TGCGCCAGCAGCATCAGGGACAGGGTAATTTACGAGCAGTACTTC	CASSIRDRVIYEQYF
TRBV28	13	-	TRBJ2-7	-	TGTGCCAGCCTTTGGGCAGGGGGGTACGAGCAGTACTTC	CASLWAGGYEQYF
TRBV29-1	14	TRBD1	TRBJ2-5	many	TGCAGCGGAGGCCACCGACAGGGGGCTGAGACCCAGTACTTC	CSGGHRQGAETQYF
TRBV6-1	16	TRBD2	TRBJ2-3	-	TGTGCCAGCACCTTAGCGGGTAACCCTTTTGGGGATACGCAGTATTTT	CASTLAGNPFGDTQYF
TRBV27	16	TRBD2	TRBJ2-3	many	TGTGCCAGCGCAAACTACGGGACTAGGAAAACAGATACGCAGTATTTT	CASANYGTRKTDTQYF
TRBV4-1	15	TRBD1	TRBJ2-1	-	TGCGCCAGCAGCTATCCGGGACAGTCCTACAATGAGCAGTTCTTC	CASSYPGQSYNEQFF
TRBV2	15	-	TRBJ2-4	many	TGTGCCAGCAGCCCGCCTCGAGTAGCCAAAAACATTCAGTACTTC	CASSPPRVAKNIQYF
TRBV6-1	17	-	TRBJ2-1	-	TGTGCCAGCAGTTCATGGACGTGGAGGGGGCTTTTGGATGAGCAGTTCTTC	CASSSWTWRGLLDEQFF
TRBV5-6	13	-	TRBJ2-1	many	TGTGCCAGCAGCTCGCAGACCAGGGGTTTGCAGTTCTTC	CASSSQTRGLQFF
TRBV14	13	-	TRBJ2-2	many	TGTGCCAGCAGCCAATATGTCACCGGGGAGCTGTTTTTT	CASSQYVTGELFF
TRBV12-3/TRBV12-4	11	-	TRBJ2-7	many	TGTGCCTCTGGGCTAGCCCGGGAGCAGTACTTC	CASGLAREQYF
TRBV2	15	-	TRBJ1-1	many	TGTGCCAGCAGGGAGGGCATCTACATGAACACTGAAGCTTTCTTT	CASREGIYMNTEAFF
TRBV6-2/TRBV6-3	14	TRBD1	TRBJ1-2	many	TGTGCCAGCAGTTACTCGGGACAGAACTATGGCTACACCTTC	CASSYSGQNYGYTF
TRBV7-9	18	-	TRBJ1-3	many	TGTGCCAGCAGCTCATATAGGGGACCGCAGGGCTCTGGAAACACCATATATTTT	CASSSYRGPQGSGNTIYF